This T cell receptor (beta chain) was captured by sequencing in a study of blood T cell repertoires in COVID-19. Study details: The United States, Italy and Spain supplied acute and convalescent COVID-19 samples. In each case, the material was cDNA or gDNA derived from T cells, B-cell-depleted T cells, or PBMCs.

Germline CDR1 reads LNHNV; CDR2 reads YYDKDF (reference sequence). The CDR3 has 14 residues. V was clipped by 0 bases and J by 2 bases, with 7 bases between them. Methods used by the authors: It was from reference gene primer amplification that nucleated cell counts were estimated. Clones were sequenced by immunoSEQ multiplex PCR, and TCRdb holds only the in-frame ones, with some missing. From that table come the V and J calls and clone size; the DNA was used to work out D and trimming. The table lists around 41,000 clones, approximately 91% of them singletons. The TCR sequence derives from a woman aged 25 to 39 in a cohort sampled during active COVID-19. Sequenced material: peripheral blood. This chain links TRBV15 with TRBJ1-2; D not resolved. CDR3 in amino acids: CATSRDFKNYGYTF. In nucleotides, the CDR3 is TGTGCCACCAGCAGAGATTTCAAAAACTATGGCTACACCTTC.